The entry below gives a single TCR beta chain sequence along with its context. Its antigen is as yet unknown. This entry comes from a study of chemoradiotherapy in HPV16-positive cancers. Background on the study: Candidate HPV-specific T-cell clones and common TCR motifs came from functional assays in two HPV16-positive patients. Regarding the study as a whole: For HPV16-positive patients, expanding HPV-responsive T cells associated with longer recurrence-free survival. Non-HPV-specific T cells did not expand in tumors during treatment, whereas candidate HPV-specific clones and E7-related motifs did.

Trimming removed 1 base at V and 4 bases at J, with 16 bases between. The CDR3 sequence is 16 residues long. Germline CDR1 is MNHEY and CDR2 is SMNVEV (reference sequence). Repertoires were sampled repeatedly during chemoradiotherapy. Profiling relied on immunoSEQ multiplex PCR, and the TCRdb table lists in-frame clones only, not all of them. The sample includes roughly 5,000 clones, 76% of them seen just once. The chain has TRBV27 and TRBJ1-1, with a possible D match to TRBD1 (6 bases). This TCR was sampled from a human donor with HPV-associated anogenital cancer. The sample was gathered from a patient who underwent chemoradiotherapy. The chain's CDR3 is CASSLLGGQGPTEAFF. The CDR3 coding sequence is TGTGCCAGCAGTTTATTGGGTGGGCAGGGGCCCACTGAAGCTTTCTTT.